This T cell receptor beta chain was sequenced for a study of blood T cells in healthy people across ages. Findings of the study overall: Roughly linear age-related decline in beta diversity appeared, significant by age 40.

This clonotype was picked up one time. What it recognizes is unknown. A J-beta primer mix and a sample-barcoded 5' primer were used in a second PCR of about 6 to 12 cycles. Template switching added a 12-random-nucleotide identifier to every cDNA molecule. Each CDR3 protein gets one entry after TCRdb re-called the 5' RACE reads with MiXCR. The sample yields some 920,000 distinct CDR3 sequences, around 54% seen once. The sample was blood. This receptor was obtained from a woman between 55 and 75 years old in good health.

CDR3 nucleotides: TGTGCCAGCAGTTCTCTCCGTCCGACTAGCTCCTACGAGCAGTACTTC. It is translated as CASSSLRPTSSYEQYF. V gene TRBV2 combines with J gene TRBJ2-7; a weak D match, TRBD2 (6 bases). Trimming took off 5 bases at V and 0 bases at J, with 17 bases between the two ends. Germline V lookup: CDR1 SNHLY, CDR2 FYNNEI. There are 16 residues in the CDR3.